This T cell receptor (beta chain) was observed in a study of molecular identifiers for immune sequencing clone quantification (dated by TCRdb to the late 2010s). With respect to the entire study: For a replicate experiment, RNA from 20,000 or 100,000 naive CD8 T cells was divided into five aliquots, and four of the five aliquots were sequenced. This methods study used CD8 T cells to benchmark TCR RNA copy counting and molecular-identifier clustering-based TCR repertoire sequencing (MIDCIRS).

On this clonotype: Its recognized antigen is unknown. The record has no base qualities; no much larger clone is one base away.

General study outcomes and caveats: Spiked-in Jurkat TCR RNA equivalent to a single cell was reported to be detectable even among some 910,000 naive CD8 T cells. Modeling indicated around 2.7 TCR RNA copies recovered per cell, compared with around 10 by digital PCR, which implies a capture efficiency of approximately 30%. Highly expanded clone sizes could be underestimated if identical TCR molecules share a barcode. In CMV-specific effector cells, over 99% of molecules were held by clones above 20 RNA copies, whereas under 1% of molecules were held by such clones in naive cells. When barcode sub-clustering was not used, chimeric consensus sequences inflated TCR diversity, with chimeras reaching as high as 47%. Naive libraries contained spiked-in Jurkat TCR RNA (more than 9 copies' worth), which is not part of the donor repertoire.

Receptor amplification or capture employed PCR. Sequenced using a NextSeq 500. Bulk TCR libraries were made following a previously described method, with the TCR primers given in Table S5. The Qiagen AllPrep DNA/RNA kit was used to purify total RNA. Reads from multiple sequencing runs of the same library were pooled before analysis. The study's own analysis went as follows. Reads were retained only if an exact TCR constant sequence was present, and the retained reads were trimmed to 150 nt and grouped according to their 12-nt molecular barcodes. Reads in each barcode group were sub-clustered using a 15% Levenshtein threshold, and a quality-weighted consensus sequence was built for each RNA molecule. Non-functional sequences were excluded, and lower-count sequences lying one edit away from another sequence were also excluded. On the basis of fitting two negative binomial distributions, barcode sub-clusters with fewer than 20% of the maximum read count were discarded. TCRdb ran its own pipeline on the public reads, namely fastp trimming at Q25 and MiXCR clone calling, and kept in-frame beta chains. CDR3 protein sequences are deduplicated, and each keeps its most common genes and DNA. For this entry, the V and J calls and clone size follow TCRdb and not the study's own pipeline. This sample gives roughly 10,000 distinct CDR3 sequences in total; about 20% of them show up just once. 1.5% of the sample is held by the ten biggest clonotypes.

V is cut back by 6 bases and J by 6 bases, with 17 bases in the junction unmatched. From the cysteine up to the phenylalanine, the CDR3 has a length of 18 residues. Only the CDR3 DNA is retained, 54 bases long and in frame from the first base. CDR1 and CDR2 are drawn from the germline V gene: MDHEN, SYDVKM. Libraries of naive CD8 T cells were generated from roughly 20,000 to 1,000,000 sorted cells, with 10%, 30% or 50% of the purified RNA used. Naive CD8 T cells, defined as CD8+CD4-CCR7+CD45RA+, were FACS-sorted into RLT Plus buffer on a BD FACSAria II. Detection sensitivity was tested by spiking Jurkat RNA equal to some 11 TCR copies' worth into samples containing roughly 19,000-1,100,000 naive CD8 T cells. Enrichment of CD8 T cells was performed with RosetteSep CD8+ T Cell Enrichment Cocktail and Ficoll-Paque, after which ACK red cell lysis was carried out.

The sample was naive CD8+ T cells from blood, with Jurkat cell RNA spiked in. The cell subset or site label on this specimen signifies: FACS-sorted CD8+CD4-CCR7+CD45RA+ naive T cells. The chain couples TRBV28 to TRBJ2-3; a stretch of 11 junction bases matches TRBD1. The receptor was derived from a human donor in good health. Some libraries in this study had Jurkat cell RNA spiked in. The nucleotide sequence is TGTGCCAGCAGCCAGGACCCCAGGACAGGGGGCGCGGGGGATACGCAGTATTTT. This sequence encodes CASSQDPRTGGAGDTQYF.